This T cell receptor (beta chain) was profiled in a study of beta chain features in type 1 diabetes (dated by TCRdb to the late 2010s). Notes on the research overall: No differences in mean age, gender distribution, total cell number or subset yield were found between patients and healthy donors. Naive and central memory subsets were obtained from all 30 or so donors, but regulatory and stem cell-like memory subsets were isolated from only 8 patients and roughly 8 healthy donors. A total of 85 million to 140 million sorted cells were examined across all samples, and a strong correlation was observed between cell number per subset and RNA yield. In the study, TCRB repertoires of sorted circulating CD4+ T cell subsets from recently diagnosed type 1 diabetes patients were compared with those of matched healthy donors. Results and caveats for the whole study, not just this receptor: PCR may preferentially amplify shorter templates, but because patient and control samples were amplified and corrected together, any resulting skew would affect both groups equally. Patients with type 1 diabetes made fewer insertions and deleted more nucleotides at VDJ recombination sites, implying thymic rearrangement abnormalities. Because cDNA was sequenced instead of genomic DNA, activated cells with high expression could be over-represented, although the groups did not differ in activation or CD3 levels. Naive, central memory and regulatory TCRB repertoires appeared to be more alike among patients than among healthy donors. Because small numbers of individuals were included in the HLA sub-analyses, any influence of HLA type on TCRB rearrangement was left unresolved. A moderate but significant shortening of TCRB CDR3 length was observed in type 1 diabetes patients in all four CD4+ subsets.

Each donor gave one peripheral blood draw, averaging roughly 120 mL, which was collected into heparinised tubes. Naive, central memory, regulatory and stem cell-like memory CD4+ T cells were sorted on a BD FACSAria II using a panel including CD45RO, CCR7, CD25, CD127, CD95 and CD27. Every sorted population had a purity above 95%. PBMCs were isolated right away by Lymphoprep density gradient centrifugation and were stained directly, without culture. So that batch effects would be minimized, each experiment stained and sorted samples in pairs, pairing one healthy donor with one patient. This clone was seen only a few times. Its target antigen remains unknown. There are no base qualities to consult, and no much larger clone falls within one base. The CDR3 runs 15 residues from the cysteine to the phenylalanine. Left in the record is the CDR3 DNA by itself, 45 bases read in frame from the first base. V lost 10 bases and J lost 3 bases, and the count of bases not matched to a germline gene is 13. The germline V gene (reference sequence) yields LNHDA for CDR1 and SQIVND for CDR2.

The entire isolated RNA was reverse transcribed using the High Capacity cDNA Reverse Transcription Kit, and thus expressed TCRB transcripts were sequenced. Deep immunoSEQ sequencing was performed on naive, central memory and regulatory T cell samples, with an average of roughly 3.5 million total reads per sample. Sorted cells were lysed in RLT buffer and RNA was extracted with DNase-treated RNeasy Micro or Mini kits, depending on cell number. Each cell subset was processed on its own to prevent cross-contamination, while patient and healthy donor samples were processed together. TCRB sequences were amplified from cDNA with the immunoSEQ multiplex PCR, producing 87-bp fragments spanning the CDR3 region. Sequencing of the amplicons was done on the Illumina HiSeq platform. The paper's data handling went like this. PCR bias was computationally corrected using synthetic template baselines, reads within Hamming distance 2 were collapsed, and singletons that could not be merged were discarded. Reads were aligned against IMGT so that V, D and J genes, CDR3 length and insertions or deletions at six rearrangement sites could be assigned. Within each subset, clonotype counts were normalized to sorted cell number, and only after that were true diversity and Gini coefficients computed with the tcR R package. Repertoire sharing was quantified using the overlap coefficient calculated on TCRB nucleotide sequences. Out-of-frame TCRB sequences from naive cells were analyzed to stand in for the pre-selection repertoire. As stored in TCRdb, this immuneACCESS dataset retains in-frame rearrangements with V and J assigned. A fraction of the clones does not appear; measured against another copy, unresolved V genes explain less than half of the discrepancy, and the remainder lacks a known reason. V and J calls plus clone size are reproduced from that table; the DNA served to infer D and trimming. Present in this sample are hundreds of thousands of clones, around an eighth of which were seen just once. Just under 0.04% of the sample is held by the ten biggest clonotypes.

This receptor was identified in a man between 18 and 29 years old with type 1 diabetes. Sequencing was done on a sample of naive CD4+ T cells from blood. The intended sense of this specimen's cell subset or site label: true naive CD4+ T cells. Recombination connected TRBV19 to TRBJ1-2, with 8 middle bases fitting TRBD1. The encoded CDR3 is CATLPRTGNDYGYTF. The sequenced DNA is TGTGCCACTTTACCTAGGACAGGGAACGACTATGGCTACACCTTC.